This T cell receptor beta chain is from a study of T cells of healthy individuals. CDR1 and CDR2 from the germline V gene are MDHEN and SYDVKM. This CDR3 has 13 residues. V was cut by 7 bases and J by 1 base, with 9 bases left in between. This clonotype was counted many times. One entry per CDR3 protein, called by TCRdb with MiXCR from the 5' RACE reads. Here the sample spans roughly 87,000 distinct CDR3 sequences, approximately 15% being singletons. V is TRBV28 and J is TRBJ2-3; D gene unclear. This sequence originates from a human donor in good health. In nucleotides, the CDR3 is TGTGCCAGCACGGCAGCCCGCACAGATACGCAGTATTTT. Translating it yields CASTAARTDTQYF.